The entry below gives a single T cell receptor beta chain sequence along with its context. This sample was included in a study of blood T cell repertoires in COVID-19. The CDR3 length is 14 residues. Deletions cut 5 bases from V and 4 bases from J, with 14 bases between. CDR1 is SGHVS and CDR2 is FQNEAQ in the germline V gene. Methods used by the authors: Reference gene primer amplification gave nucleated cell count estimates. Using immunoSEQ multiplex PCR, the repertoire was profiled, and TCRdb retains in-frame clones only, with some absent. V and J calls and clone size are copied from that table; D and trimming were computed from the DNA. The table has roughly 100,000 clones, 76% seen once. A Seattle source enrolled patients during active infection and followed them longitudinally.

The sequence was collected from an elderly man with COVID-19, enrolled during active disease. This chain connects TRBV7-8 to TRBJ1-1; maybe TRBD1 (5 bases). Sequencing used peripheral blood. Here the CDR3 reads CASSRNPGGTEAFF. The CDR3 region has the DNA TGTGCCAGCAGCAGAAATCCGGGGGGCACTGAAGCTTTCTTT.